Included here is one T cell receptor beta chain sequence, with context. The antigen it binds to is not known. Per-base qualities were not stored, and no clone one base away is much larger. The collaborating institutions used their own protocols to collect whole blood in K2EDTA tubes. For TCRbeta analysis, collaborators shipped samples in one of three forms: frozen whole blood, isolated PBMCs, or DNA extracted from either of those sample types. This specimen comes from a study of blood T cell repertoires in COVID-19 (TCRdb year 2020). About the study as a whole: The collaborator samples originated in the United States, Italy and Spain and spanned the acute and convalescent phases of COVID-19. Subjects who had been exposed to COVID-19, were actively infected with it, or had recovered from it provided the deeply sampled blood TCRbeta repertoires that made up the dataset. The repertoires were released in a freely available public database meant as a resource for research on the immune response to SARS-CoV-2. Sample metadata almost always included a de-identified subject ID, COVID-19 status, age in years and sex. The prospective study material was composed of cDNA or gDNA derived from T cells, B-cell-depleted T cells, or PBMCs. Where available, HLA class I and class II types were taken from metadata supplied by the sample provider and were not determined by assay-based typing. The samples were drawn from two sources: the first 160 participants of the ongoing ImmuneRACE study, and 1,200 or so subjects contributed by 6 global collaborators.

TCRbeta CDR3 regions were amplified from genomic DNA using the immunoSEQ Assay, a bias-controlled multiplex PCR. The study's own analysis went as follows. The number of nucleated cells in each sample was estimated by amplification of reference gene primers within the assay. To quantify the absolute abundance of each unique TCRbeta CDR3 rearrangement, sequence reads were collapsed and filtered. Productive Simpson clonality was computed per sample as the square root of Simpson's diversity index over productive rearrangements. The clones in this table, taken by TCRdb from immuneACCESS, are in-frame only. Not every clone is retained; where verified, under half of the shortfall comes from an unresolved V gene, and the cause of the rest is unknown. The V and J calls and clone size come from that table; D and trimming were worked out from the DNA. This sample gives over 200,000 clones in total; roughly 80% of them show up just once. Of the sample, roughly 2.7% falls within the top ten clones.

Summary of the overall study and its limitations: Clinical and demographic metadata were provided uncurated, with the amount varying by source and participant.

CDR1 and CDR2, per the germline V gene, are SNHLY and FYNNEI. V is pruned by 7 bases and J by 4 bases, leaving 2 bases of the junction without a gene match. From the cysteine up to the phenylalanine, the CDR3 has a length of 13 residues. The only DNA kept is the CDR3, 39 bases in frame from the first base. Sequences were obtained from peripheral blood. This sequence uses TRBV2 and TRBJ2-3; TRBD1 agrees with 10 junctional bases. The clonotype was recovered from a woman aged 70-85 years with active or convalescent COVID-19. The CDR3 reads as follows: CASNGQGADTQYF. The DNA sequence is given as TGTGCCAGCAATGGACAGGGGGCAGATACGCAGTATTTT.